This T cell receptor (beta chain) derives from a study of T cells in Graves' hyperthyroidism and ophthalmopathy. RNA transcripts gave rise to amplified TCR beta CDR3 regions. The HTBI primer set was used in a first-round RT-PCR of the TCR CDR3. TCRdb reprocessed the multiplex PCR reads via MiXCR and lists one record per CDR3 protein. The data hold about 330,000 distinct CDR3 sequences, with roughly 15% observed a single time. A few counts support this clonotype. The sequencing input was blood. This receptor was identified in a woman in her 40s with Graves' ophthalmopathy.

The CDR3 bases are TGCAGTGCTAGTATGGCCGGGACAGGGGTCAACGAGCAGTACTTC. This encodes CSASMAGTGVNEQYF. The chain recombines TRBV20-1 with TRBJ2-7, with 10 bases matching TRBD1. Germline loops: CDR1 DFQATT, CDR2 SNEGSKA (reference sequence). This CDR3 has 15 residues. V lost 3 bases to trimming and J lost 5 bases; unmatched junction nucleotides: 10.